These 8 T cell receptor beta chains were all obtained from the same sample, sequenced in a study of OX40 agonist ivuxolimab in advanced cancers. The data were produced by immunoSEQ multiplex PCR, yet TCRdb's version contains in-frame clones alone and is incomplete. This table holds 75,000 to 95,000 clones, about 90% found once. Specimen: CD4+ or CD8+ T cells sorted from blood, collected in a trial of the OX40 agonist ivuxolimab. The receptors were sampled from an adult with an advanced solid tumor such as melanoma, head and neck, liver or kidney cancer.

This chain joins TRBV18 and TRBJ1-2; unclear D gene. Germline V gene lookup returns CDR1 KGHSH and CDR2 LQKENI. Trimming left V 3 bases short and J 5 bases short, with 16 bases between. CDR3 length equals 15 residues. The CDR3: CASSPGGGRRYGYTF. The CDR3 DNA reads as TGTGCCAGCTCACCGGGTGGAGGGAGAAGGTATGGCTACACCTTC.

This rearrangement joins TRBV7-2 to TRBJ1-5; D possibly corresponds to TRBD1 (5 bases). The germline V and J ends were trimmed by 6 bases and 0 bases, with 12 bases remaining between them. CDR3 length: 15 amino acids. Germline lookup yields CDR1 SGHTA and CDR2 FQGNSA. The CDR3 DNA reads TGTGCCAGCAGTAGGGGTTTGGGTAGCAATCAGCCCCAGCATTTT. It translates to CASSRGLGSNQPQHF.

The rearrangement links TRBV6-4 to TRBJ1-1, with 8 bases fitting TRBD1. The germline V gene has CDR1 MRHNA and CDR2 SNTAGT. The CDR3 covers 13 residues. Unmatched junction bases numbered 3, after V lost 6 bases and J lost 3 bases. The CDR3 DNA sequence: TGTGCCAGCAGAGCGACAGGGGACACTGAAGCTTTCTTT. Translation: CASRATGDTEAFF.

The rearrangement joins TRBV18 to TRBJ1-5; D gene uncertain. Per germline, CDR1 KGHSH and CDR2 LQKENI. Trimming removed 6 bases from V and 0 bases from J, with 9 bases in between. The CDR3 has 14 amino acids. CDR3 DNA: TGTGCCAGCTCCCATATGAATAGCAATCAGCCCCAGCATTTT. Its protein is CASSHMNSNQPQHF. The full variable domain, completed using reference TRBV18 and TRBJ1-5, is NAGVMQNPRHLVRRRGQEARLRCSPMKGHSHVYWYRQLPEEGLKFMVYLQKENIIDESGMPKERFSAEFPKEGPSILRIQQVVRGDSAAYFCASSHMNSNQPQHFGDGTRLSIL.

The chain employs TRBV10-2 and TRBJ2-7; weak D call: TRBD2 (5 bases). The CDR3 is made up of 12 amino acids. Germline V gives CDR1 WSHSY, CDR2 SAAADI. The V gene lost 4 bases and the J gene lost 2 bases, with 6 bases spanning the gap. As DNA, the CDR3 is TGCGCCAGCAGTGGGACTGCCTACGAGCAGTACTTC. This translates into CASSGTAYEQYF.

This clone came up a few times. The CDR3 coding sequence is TGTGCCAGCAGCCGCTCTGAGGGTCCTCATGGCTACACCTTC. Translating gives CASSRSEGPHGYTF. The J gene is TRBJ1-2, the V gene TRBV2; no clear D. This CDR3 has 14 amino acids. V gave up 6 bases and J gave up 6 bases, with 17 bases separating them. Germline CDR1 and CDR2: SNHLY and FYNNEI. Full variable domain (rest looked up from reference TRBV2 and TRBJ1-2): EPEVTQTPSHQVTQMGQEVILRCVPISNHLYFYWYRQILGQKVEFLVSFYNNEISEKSEIFDDQFSVERPDGSNFTLKIRSTKLEDSAMYFCASSRSEGPHGYTFGSGTRLTVV.

The CDR3 sequence is CASSLGGDEKLFF. The DNA of the CDR3 is TGTGCCAGCAGTTTAGGAGGGGATGAAAAACTGTTTTTT. This chain joins TRBV28 and TRBJ1-4, with a tentative D call TRBD1 (5 bases). CDR3 length: 13 amino acids. Germline loops: CDR1 MDHEN, CDR2 SYDVKM. V gave up 2 bases and J gave up 6 bases, with 7 bases separating them.

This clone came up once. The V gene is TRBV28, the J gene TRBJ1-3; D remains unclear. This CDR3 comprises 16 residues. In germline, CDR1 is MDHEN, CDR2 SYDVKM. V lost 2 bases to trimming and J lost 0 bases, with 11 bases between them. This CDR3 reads CASSLGLTISGNTIYF. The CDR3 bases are TGTGCCAGCAGTTTAGGACTTACTATCTCTGGAAACACCATATATTTT.